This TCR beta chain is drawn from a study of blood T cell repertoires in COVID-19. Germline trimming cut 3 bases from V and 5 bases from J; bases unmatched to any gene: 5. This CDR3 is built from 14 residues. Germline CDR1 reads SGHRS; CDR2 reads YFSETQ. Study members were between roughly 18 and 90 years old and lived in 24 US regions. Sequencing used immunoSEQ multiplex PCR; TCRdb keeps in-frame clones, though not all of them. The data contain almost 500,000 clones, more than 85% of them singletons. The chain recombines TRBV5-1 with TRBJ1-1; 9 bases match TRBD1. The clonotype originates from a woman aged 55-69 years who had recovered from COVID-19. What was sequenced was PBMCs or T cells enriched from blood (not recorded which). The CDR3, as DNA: TGCGCCAGCAGCTCAACGACAGGGGGAACTGAAGCTTTCTTT. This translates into CASSSTTGGTEAFF.